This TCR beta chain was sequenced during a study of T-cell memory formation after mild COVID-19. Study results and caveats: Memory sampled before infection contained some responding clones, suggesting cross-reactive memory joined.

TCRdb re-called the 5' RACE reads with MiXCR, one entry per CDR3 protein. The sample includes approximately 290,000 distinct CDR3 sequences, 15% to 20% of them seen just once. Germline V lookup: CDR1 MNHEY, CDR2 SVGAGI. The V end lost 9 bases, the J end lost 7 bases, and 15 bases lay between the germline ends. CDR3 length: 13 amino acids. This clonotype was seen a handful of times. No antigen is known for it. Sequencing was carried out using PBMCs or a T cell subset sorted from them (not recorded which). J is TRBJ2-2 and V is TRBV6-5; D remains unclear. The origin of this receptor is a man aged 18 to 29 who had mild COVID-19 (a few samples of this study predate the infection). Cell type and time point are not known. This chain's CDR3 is CASGVKSGGELFF. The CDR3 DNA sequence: TGTGCCAGTGGGGTGAAGAGTGGCGGGGAGCTGTTTTTT.